The next 3 T cell receptor beta chains were all read from a single sample in a study of T-cell reconstitution after alpha-beta-depleted transplantation in children. The library targeted TCRbeta and was prepared with unique molecular identifiers. TCRdb re-analysed the PCR reads in MiXCR, keeping a single row per CDR3 protein. The data contain over 400,000 distinct CDR3 sequences, approximately 12% of them singletons. The specimen comprised PBMCs from the stem cell graft donor, sampled from the stem cell graft. The receptor source for this set is a human donor who donated a stem cell graft to a child with combined immunodeficiency.

Only a few counts were recorded for this clonotype. The chain has TRBV28 and TRBJ2-3; TRBD2 is a possible D gene (6 bases). This CDR3 is 18 amino acids long. Germline CDR1 is MDHEN and CDR2 is SYDVKM. V was pared by 4 bases and J by 7 bases, with 27 bases between. CDR3 DNA: TGTGCCAGCAGTTCCCTCGGGCTGGGACTCGCAATATCATATACGCAGTATTTT. It specifies CASSSLGLGLAISYTQYF.

This chain joins TRBV5-1 and TRBJ1-4; 7 bases fit TRBD1. V lost 4 bases, J lost 4 bases, and 7 bases stayed unmatched. Per germline, CDR1 SGHRS and CDR2 YFSETQ. The CDR3 runs to 15 residues. The CDR3 DNA is TGCGCCAGCAGCCCGTCGGGACAGCGTAATGAAAAACTGTTTTTT. Translated: CASSPSGQRNEKLFF.

This clonotype showed up many times. J is TRBJ2-1 and V is TRBV10-3; D unclear. This CDR3 region has 15 residues. Germline V gives CDR1 ENHRY, CDR2 SYGVKD. V gave up 0 bases and J gave up 2 bases, with 8 bases separating them. The CDR3 loop is CAISESTVTYNEQFF. CDR3 nucleotides: TGTGCCATCAGTGAGTCCACAGTGACCTACAATGAGCAGTTCTTC.